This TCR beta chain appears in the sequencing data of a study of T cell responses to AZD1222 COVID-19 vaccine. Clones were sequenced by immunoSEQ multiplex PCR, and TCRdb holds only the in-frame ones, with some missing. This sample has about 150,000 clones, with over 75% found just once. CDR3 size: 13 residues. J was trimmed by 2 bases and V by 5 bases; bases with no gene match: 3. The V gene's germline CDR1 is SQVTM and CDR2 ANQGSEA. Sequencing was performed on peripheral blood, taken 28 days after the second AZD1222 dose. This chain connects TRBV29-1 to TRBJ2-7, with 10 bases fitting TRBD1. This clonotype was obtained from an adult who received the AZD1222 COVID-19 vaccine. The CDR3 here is CSVRTGGTYEQYF. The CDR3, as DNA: TGCAGCGTTCGGACAGGGGGTACCTACGAGCAGTACTTC.